This is a list of T cell receptor beta chains from one sample in a study of cytomegalovirus exposure and HLA in healthy donors. Assay: immunoSEQ multiplex PCR; the TCRdb copy retains only in-frame clones and omits some. The table lists around 150,000 clones, roughly three quarters of them singletons. The sample taken for sequencing was PBMCs. All receptors come from a male donor in good health and CMV-seropositive. Both conserved end residues are part of each CDR3. The order of the fields is CDR3 protein, CDR3 DNA, CDR3 length, V gene, clone size, D gene, J gene. The D gene is left open where the match is weak. Clone size is not always given. Where it is, it says once, few, many or a class for expanded clones.

cdr3_aa: CASFWPRNEQFF
cdr3_nt: TGTGCCAGCTTCTGGCCCCGCAATGAGCAGTTCTTC
cdr3_length: 12
v_call: TRBV6-5
clone_size: few
d_call: .
j_call: TRBJ2-1

cdr3_aa: CAISVQILTEAFF
cdr3_nt: TGTGCCATCAGTGTTCAGATCCTCACTGAAGCTTTCTTT
cdr3_length: 13
v_call: TRBV10-3
clone_size: .
d_call: .
j_call: TRBJ1-1

cdr3_aa: CASSLASTGTNEKLFF
cdr3_nt: TGTGCCAGCAGCTTAGCTTCGACAGGGACTAATGAAAAACTGTTTTTT
cdr3_length: 16
v_call: TRBV7-9
clone_size: .
d_call: TRBD1
j_call: TRBJ1-4

cdr3_aa: CASSYSMRLFQETQYF
cdr3_nt: TGTGCCAGCAGTTACTCGATGCGGCTTTTCCAAGAGACCCAGTACTTC
cdr3_length: 16
v_call: TRBV6-5
clone_size: .
d_call: .
j_call: TRBJ2-5

cdr3_aa: CASSSRQGASTEAFF
cdr3_nt: TGTGCCAGCAGTTCGAGACAGGGGGCGAGCACTGAAGCTTTCTTT
cdr3_length: 15
v_call: TRBV6-5
clone_size: .
d_call: TRBD1
j_call: TRBJ1-1

cdr3_aa: CASSENGGLAFF
cdr3_nt: TGTGCCAGCAGTGAAAATGGCGGGCTGGCTTTCTTT
cdr3_length: 12
v_call: TRBV6-5
clone_size: .
d_call: .
j_call: TRBJ1-1

cdr3_aa: CASGREVHSNQPQHF
cdr3_nt: TGTGCCAGCGGGAGGGAAGTTCATAGCAATCAGCCCCAGCATTTT
cdr3_length: 15
v_call: TRBV2
clone_size: .
d_call: .
j_call: TRBJ1-5

cdr3_aa: CASSQGSSGGGTDTQYF
cdr3_nt: TGTGCCAGCAGCCAAGGATCTAGCGGGGGGGGCACAGATACGCAGTATTTT
cdr3_length: 17
v_call: TRBV5-8
clone_size: .
d_call: TRBD2
j_call: TRBJ2-3

cdr3_aa: CASSPGLHPRTIYF
cdr3_nt: TGTGCCAGCAGCCCGGGACTGCACCCCCGCACCATATATTTT
cdr3_length: 14
v_call: TRBV9
clone_size: .
d_call: .
j_call: TRBJ1-3

cdr3_aa: CASAPRVLAKNIQYF
cdr3_nt: TGTGCCAGCGCGCCCAGGGTTCTGGCCAAAAACATTCAGTACTTC
cdr3_length: 15
v_call: TRBV6-5
clone_size: .
d_call: .
j_call: TRBJ2-4

cdr3_aa: CASSLGQGGLRNTEAFF
cdr3_nt: TGTGCCAGCAGCTTGGGACAGGGGGGGTTACGGAACACTGAAGCTTTCTTT
cdr3_length: 17
v_call: TRBV5-4
clone_size: .
d_call: TRBD1
j_call: TRBJ1-1

cdr3_aa: CASSPRGGFAWAFF
cdr3_nt: TGTGCCAGCAGCCCCCGGGGAGGGTTCGCGTGGGCTTTCTTT
cdr3_length: 14
v_call: TRBV9
clone_size: .
d_call: .
j_call: TRBJ1-1

cdr3_aa: CASSLGLGTYSYGYTF
cdr3_nt: TGCGCCAGCAGCTTGGGTTTGGGCACCTACTCCTATGGCTACACCTTC
cdr3_length: 16
v_call: TRBV5-1
clone_size: .
d_call: .
j_call: TRBJ1-2

cdr3_aa: CASSGRQGSEAFF
cdr3_nt: TGTGCCAGCAGTGGTCGACAGGGAAGTGAAGCTTTCTTT
cdr3_length: 13
v_call: TRBV6-1
clone_size: .
d_call: TRBD1
j_call: TRBJ1-1

cdr3_aa: CAISQSDRGETQYF
cdr3_nt: TGTGCCATCAGTCAATCGGACAGGGGAGAGACCCAGTACTTC
cdr3_length: 14
v_call: TRBV10-3
clone_size: .
d_call: TRBD1
j_call: TRBJ2-5

cdr3_aa: CATSSRLAETYEQYF
cdr3_nt: TGTGCCACCAGCAGCAGACTAGCTGAAACCTACGAGCAGTACTTC
cdr3_length: 15
v_call: TRBV15
clone_size: once
d_call: TRBD2
j_call: TRBJ2-7

cdr3_aa: CASSPLGTGAQGTEAFF
cdr3_nt: TGTGCCAGCAGCCCCCTTGGGACAGGGGCCCAGGGGACTGAAGCTTTCTTT
cdr3_length: 17
v_call: TRBV14
clone_size: .
d_call: TRBD1
j_call: TRBJ1-1

cdr3_aa: CASSSDIGGEETQYF
cdr3_nt: TGCGCCAGCAGCTCTGACATCGGAGGGGAAGAGACCCAGTACTTC
cdr3_length: 15
v_call: TRBV5-1
clone_size: .
d_call: .
j_call: TRBJ2-5

cdr3_aa: CASSLVQGREAFF
cdr3_nt: TGTGCCAGCAGCTTAGTTCAGGGCCGTGAAGCTTTCTTT
cdr3_length: 13
v_call: TRBV5-8
clone_size: .
d_call: .
j_call: TRBJ1-1

cdr3_aa: CASSQPGSGNTIYF
cdr3_nt: TGCGCCAGCAGCCAGCCCGGGTCTGGAAACACCATATATTTT
cdr3_length: 14
v_call: TRBV4-3
clone_size: once
d_call: .
j_call: TRBJ1-3

cdr3_aa: CSSRVGGGINEQFF
cdr3_nt: TGTTCCAGCAGGGTGGGGGGGGGCATCAATGAGCAGTTCTTC
cdr3_length: 14
v_call: TRBV7-9
clone_size: .
d_call: .
j_call: TRBJ2-1

cdr3_aa: CASTRDTNTEAFF
cdr3_nt: TGTGCCAGCACTCGGGATACCAACACTGAAGCTTTCTTT
cdr3_length: 13
v_call: TRBV6-1
clone_size: .
d_call: .
j_call: TRBJ1-1

cdr3_aa: CASSLGTVANYGYTF
cdr3_nt: TGCGCCAGCAGCTTGGGGACAGTCGCTAACTATGGCTACACCTTC
cdr3_length: 15
v_call: TRBV5-1
clone_size: .
d_call: .
j_call: TRBJ1-2

cdr3_aa: CASSMRLDTEAFF
cdr3_nt: TGTGCCAGCAGCATGCGCCTGGACACTGAAGCTTTCTTT
cdr3_length: 13
v_call: TRBV7-2
clone_size: .
d_call: .
j_call: TRBJ1-1

cdr3_aa: CASSLQANSPLHF
cdr3_nt: TGTGCCAGCAGTTTACAGGCTAATTCACCCCTCCACTTT
cdr3_length: 13
v_call: TRBV27
clone_size: once
d_call: .
j_call: TRBJ1-6

cdr3_aa: CASSPSGGYQETQYF
cdr3_nt: TGCGCCAGCAGCCCTAGCGGGGGGTACCAAGAGACCCAGTACTTC
cdr3_length: 15
v_call: TRBV5-1
clone_size: .
d_call: TRBD2
j_call: TRBJ2-5

cdr3_aa: CASSFSGTATDTQYF
cdr3_nt: TGTGCCAGCAGCTTTTCGGGGACAGCCACAGATACGCAGTATTTT
cdr3_length: 15
v_call: TRBV7-3
clone_size: .
d_call: TRBD1
j_call: TRBJ2-3

cdr3_aa: CASSISGYEQYF
cdr3_nt: TGTGCCAGTAGTATTTCAGGATACGAGCAGTACTTC
cdr3_length: 12
v_call: TRBV19
clone_size: .
d_call: .
j_call: TRBJ2-7

cdr3_aa: CAWSAYSMNEQYF
cdr3_nt: TGTGCCTGGAGTGCCTACTCAATGAACGAGCAGTACTTC
cdr3_length: 13
v_call: TRBV30
clone_size: .
d_call: .
j_call: TRBJ2-7

cdr3_aa: CASSIDGRQGAQETQYF
cdr3_nt: TGTGCCAGTAGTATAGATGGGCGACAGGGGGCTCAAGAGACCCAGTACTTC
cdr3_length: 17
v_call: TRBV19
clone_size: once
d_call: TRBD1
j_call: TRBJ2-5

cdr3_aa: CASSVRGNQPQHF
cdr3_nt: TGTGCCAGCAGTGTACGGGGCAATCAGCCCCAGCATTTT
cdr3_length: 13
v_call: TRBV7-2
clone_size: .
d_call: .
j_call: TRBJ1-5

cdr3_aa: CASSLGQSNQPQHF
cdr3_nt: TGTGCCAGCAGCTTGGGACAGTCTAATCAGCCCCAGCATTTT
cdr3_length: 14
v_call: TRBV5-4
clone_size: .
d_call: .
j_call: TRBJ1-5

cdr3_aa: CASSELRVVDTEAFF
cdr3_nt: TGTGCCAGCAGTGAGTTGAGGGTAGTGGACACTGAAGCTTTCTTT
cdr3_length: 15
v_call: TRBV6-1
clone_size: few
d_call: .
j_call: TRBJ1-1

cdr3_aa: CASSLTGSHTGELFF
cdr3_nt: TGTGCTAGCAGCCTGACAGGGTCCCACACCGGGGAGCTGTTTTTT
cdr3_length: 15
v_call: TRBV7-7
clone_size: .
d_call: TRBD1
j_call: TRBJ2-2

cdr3_aa: CASGASGSNQPQHF
cdr3_nt: TGTGCCAGCGGGGCCTCTGGAAGCAATCAGCCCCAGCATTTT
cdr3_length: 14
v_call: TRBV6-5
clone_size: .
d_call: .
j_call: TRBJ1-5

cdr3_aa: CASSAGTGGHLSSYEQYF
cdr3_nt: TGCGCCAGCAGCGCAGGGACAGGGGGCCACCTTAGCTCCTACGAGCAGTACTTC
cdr3_length: 18
v_call: TRBV5-1
clone_size: .
d_call: TRBD1
j_call: TRBJ2-7

cdr3_aa: CASSTPDRAGNTIYF
cdr3_nt: TGTGCCAGCAGTACACCGGACAGAGCTGGAAACACCATATATTTT
cdr3_length: 15
v_call: TRBV25-1
clone_size: .
d_call: .
j_call: TRBJ1-3

cdr3_aa: CASSMAYARSGPQHF
cdr3_nt: TGTGCCAGTAGTATGGCATACGCCCGATCGGGGCCCCAGCATTTT
cdr3_length: 15
v_call: TRBV19
clone_size: .
d_call: .
j_call: TRBJ1-5

cdr3_aa: CASRDRNTEAFF
cdr3_nt: TGTGCCAGCCGCGACAGGAACACTGAAGCTTTCTTT
cdr3_length: 12
v_call: TRBV6-5
clone_size: .
d_call: .
j_call: TRBJ1-1

cdr3_aa: CASSPDRSHADTQYF
cdr3_nt: TGCGCCAGCAGCCCGGACAGGTCCCATGCAGATACGCAGTATTTT
cdr3_length: 15
v_call: TRBV4-1
clone_size: .
d_call: TRBD1
j_call: TRBJ2-3

cdr3_aa: CAIGPGSQETQYF
cdr3_nt: TGTGCCATCGGCCCGGGGTCACAAGAGACCCAGTACTTC
cdr3_length: 13
v_call: TRBV10-3
clone_size: .
d_call: .
j_call: TRBJ2-5

cdr3_aa: CASSQGIGGSYEQYF
cdr3_nt: TGTGCCAGCAGCCAGGGGATCGGGGGGTCCTACGAGCAGTACTTC
cdr3_length: 15
v_call: TRBV4-2
clone_size: once
d_call: TRBD2
j_call: TRBJ2-7